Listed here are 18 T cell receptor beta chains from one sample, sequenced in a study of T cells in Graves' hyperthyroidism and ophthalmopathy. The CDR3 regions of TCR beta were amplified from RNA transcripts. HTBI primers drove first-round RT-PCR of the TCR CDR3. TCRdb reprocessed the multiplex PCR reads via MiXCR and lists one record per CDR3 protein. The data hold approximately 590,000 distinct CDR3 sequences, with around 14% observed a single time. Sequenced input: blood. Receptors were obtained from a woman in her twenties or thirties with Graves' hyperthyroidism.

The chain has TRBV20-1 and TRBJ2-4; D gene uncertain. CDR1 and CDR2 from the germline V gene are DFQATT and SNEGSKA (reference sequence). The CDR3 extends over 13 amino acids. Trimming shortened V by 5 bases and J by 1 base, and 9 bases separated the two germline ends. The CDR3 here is CSAETWAKNIQYF. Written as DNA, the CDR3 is TGCAGTGCTGAAACGTGGGCCAAAAACATTCAGTACTTC.

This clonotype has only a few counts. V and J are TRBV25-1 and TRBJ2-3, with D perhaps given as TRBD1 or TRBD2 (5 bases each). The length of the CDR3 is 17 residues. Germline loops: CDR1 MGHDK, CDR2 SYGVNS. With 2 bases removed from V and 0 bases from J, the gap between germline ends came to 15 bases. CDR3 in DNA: TGTGCCAGCAGTGAACCCGGGACGTTCGTCAGCACAGATACGCAGTATTTT. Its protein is CASSEPGTFVSTDTQYF.

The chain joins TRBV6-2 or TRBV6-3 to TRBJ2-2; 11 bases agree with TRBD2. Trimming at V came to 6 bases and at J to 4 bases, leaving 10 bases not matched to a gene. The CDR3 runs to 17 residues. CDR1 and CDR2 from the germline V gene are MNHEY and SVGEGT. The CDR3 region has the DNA TGTGCCAGCAGCAACTATCCGGGACTAGCGGCCACCGGGGAGCTGTTTTTT. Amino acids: CASSNYPGLAATGELFF.

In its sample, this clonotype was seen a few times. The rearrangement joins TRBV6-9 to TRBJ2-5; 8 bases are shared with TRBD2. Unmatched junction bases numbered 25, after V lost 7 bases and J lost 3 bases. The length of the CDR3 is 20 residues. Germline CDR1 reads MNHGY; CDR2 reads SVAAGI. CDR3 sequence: CASNFPPTSDLPQIEETQYF. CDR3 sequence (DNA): TGTGCCAGCAATTTTCCCCCGACTAGCGATTTACCCCAGATTGAAGAGACCCAGTACTTC.

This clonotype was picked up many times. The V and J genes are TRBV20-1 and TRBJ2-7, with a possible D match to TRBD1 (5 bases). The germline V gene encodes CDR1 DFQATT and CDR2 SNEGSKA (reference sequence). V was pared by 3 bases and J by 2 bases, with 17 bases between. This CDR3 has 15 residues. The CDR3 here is CSASPVQQAAYEQYF. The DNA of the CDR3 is TGCAGTGCTAGTCCGGTCCAACAGGCAGCCTACGAGCAGTACTTC.

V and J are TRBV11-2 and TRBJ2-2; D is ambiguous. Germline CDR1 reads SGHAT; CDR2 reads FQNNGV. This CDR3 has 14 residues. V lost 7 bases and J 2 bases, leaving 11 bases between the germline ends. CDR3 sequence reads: CASKRTLNTGELFF. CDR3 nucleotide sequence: TGTGCCAGCAAACGGACCCTAAACACCGGGGAGCTGTTTTTT.

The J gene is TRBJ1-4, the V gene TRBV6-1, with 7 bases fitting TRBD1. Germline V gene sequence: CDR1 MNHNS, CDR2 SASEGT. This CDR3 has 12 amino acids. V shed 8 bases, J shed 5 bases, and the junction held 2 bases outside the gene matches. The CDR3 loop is CASGGGNEKLFF. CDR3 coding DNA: TGTGCCAGCGGAGGGGGCAATGAAAAACTGTTTTTT.

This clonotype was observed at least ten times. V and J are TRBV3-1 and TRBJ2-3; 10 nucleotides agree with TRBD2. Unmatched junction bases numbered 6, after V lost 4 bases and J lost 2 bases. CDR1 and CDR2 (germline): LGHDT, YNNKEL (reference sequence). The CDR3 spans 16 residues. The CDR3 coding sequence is TGTGCCAGCAGCCGAAGGACTAGCGGTGACACAGATACGCAGTATTTT. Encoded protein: CASSRRTSGDTDTQYF.

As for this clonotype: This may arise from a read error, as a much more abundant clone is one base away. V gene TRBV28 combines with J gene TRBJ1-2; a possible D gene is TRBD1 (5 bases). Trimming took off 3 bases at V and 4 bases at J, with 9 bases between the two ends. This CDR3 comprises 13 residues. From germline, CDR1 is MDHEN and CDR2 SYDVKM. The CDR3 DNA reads TGTGCCAGCAGTTTTAGGACACGCTATGGCTACACCTTC. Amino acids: CASSFRTRYGYTF.

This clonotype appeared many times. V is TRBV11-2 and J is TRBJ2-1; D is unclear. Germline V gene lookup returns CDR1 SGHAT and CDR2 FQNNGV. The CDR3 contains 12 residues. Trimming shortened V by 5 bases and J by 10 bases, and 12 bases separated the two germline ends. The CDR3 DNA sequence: TGTGCCAGCAGCCGGGCGTTCAGGGAGCAGTTCTTC. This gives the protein CASSRAFREQFF.

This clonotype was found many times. DNA of the CDR3: TGTGCCAGCAGCTTGCAACAGGTCGAGCAGTACTTC. Residues: CASSLQQVEQYF. The V call is TRBV11-2, the J call TRBJ2-7; D possibly corresponds to TRBD1 (5 bases). V was clipped by 3 bases and J by 6 bases, with 9 bases between them. This CDR3 region has 12 residues. Germline loops: CDR1 SGHAT, CDR2 FQNNGV. The variable domain in full, with the rest retrieved from reference TRBV11-2 and TRBJ2-7, is EAGVAQSPRYKIIEKRQSVAFWCNPISGHATLYWYQQILGQGPKLLIQFQNNGVVDDSQLPKDRFSAERLKGVDSTLKIQPAKLEDSAVYLCASSLQQVEQYFGPGTRLTVT.

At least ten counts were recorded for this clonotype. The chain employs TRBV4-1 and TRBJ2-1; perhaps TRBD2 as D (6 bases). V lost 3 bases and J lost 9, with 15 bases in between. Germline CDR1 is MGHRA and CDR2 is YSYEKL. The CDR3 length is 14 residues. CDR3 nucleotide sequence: TGCGCCAGCAGCCATGACGGGACTGGCGTTGAGCAGTTCTTC. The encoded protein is CASSHDGTGVEQFF.

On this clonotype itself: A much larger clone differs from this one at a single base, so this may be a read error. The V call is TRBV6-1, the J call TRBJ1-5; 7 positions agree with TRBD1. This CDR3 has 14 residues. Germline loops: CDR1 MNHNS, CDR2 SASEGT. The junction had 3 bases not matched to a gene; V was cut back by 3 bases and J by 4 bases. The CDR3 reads CASSEGQSNQPQHF. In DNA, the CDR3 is TGTGCCAGCAGTGAGGGACAGAGTAATCAGCCCCAGCATTTT.

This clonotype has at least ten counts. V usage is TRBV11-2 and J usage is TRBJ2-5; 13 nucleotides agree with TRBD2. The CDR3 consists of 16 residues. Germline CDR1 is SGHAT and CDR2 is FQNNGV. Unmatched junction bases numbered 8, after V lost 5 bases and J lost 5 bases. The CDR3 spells CASSIQLAGGLETQYF. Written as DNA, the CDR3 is TGTGCCAGCAGCATCCAACTAGCGGGAGGGCTTGAGACCCAGTACTTC.

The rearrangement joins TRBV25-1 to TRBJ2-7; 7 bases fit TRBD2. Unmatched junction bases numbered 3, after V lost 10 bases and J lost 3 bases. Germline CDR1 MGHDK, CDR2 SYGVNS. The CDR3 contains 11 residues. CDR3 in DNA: TGTGCCACTACGGGAGGCTACGAGCAGTACTTC. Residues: CATTGGYEQYF.

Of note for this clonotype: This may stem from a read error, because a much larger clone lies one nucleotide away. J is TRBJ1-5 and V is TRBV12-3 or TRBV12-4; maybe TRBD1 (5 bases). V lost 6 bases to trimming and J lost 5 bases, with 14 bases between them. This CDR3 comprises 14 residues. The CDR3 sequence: CASSSRTPDQPQHF. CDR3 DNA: TGTGCCAGCAGCTCTCGGACACCCGATCAGCCCCAGCATTTT.

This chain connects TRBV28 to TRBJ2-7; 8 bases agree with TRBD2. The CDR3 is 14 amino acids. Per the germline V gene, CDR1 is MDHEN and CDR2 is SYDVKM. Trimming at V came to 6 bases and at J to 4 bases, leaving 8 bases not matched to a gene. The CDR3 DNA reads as TGTGCCAGCAGAGCTAGCGGGCTATTTTACGAGCAGTACTTC. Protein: CASRASGLFYEQYF. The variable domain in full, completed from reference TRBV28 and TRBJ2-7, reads DVKVTQSSRYLVKRTGEKVFLECVQDMDHENMFWYRQDPGLGLRLIYFSYDVKMKEKGDIPEGYSVSREKKERFSLILESASTNQTSMYLCASRASGLFYEQYFGPGTRLTVT.

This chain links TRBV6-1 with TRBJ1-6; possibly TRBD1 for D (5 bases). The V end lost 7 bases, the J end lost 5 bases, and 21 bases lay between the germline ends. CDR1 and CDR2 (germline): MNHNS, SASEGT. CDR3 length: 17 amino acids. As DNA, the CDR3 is TGTGCCAGCAAGCGGACATTGGTCGGCCTAAATAATTCACCCCTCCACTTT. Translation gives CASKRTLVGLNNSPLHF.